The T cell receptor (beta chain) under discussion was sequenced for a study of cytotoxic CD8 clonotypes in ibrutinib-treated CLL. TCRdb's table, derived via immunoSEQ multiplex PCR, lists solely in-frame clones and lacks some. Among approximately 330,000 clones listed, around four fifths were seen once. CDR1 SNHLY and CDR2 FYNNEI come from the germline V gene. V lost 6 bases and J 0 bases, leaving 8 bases between the germline ends. This CDR3 is built from 13 residues. PBMCs that had been cryopreserved were the source of roughly 2 micrograms of genomic DNA for TCR beta libraries. This receptor was taken from a human donor with chronic lymphocytic leukemia. The J gene is TRBJ1-2, the V gene TRBV2; D remains ambiguous. Here the sequenced sample was PBMCs, taken before ibrutinib treatment. The CDR3 sequence is CASREGSNYGYTF. CDR3 nucleotide sequence: TGTGCCAGCAGAGAGGGATCTAACTATGGCTACACCTTC.